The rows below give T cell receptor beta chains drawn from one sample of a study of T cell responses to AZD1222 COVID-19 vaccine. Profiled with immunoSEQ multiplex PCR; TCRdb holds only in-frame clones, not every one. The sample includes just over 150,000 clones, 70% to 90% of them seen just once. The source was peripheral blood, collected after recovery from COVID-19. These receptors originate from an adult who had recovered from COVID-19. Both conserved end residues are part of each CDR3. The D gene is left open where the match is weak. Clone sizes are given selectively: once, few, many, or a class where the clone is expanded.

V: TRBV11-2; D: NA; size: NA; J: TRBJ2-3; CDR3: CASSLTGTDTQYF; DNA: TGTGCCAGCAGCTTGACGGGGACAGATACGCAGTATTTT
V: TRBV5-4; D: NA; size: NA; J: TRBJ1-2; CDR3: CASSLDLALGYGYTF; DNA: TGTGCCAGCAGCTTGGATTTGGCCCTCGGATATGGCTACACCTTC
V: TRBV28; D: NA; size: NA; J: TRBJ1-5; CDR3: CASSSDGPIRGGQPQHF; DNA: TGTGCCAGCAGCTCTGACGGGCCGATAAGGGGGGGTCAGCCCCAGCATTTT
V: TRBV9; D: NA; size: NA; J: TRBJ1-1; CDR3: CASSIGTKNTEAFF; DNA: TGTGCCAGCAGCATAGGGACGAAGAACACTGAAGCTTTCTTT
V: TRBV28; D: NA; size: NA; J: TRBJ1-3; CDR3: CASSPRTAYGNTIYF; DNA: TGTGCCAGCAGTCCCCGGACAGCTTATGGAAACACCATATATTTT
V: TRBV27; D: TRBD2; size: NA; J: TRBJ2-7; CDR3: CASSSYSGSKDEQYF; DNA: TGTGCCAGCAGTTCTTATAGCGGGAGTAAGGACGAGCAGTACTTC
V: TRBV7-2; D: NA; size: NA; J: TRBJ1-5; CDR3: CASSPDSVTSNPQHF; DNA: TGTGCCAGCAGCCCGGACAGCGTCACCAGCAACCCCCAGCATTTT
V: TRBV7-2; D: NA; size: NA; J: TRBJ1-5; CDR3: CASSLALGYQPQHF; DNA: TGTGCCAGCAGCTTAGCTTTAGGCTATCAGCCCCAGCATTTT
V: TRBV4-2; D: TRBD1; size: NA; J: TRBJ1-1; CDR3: CASSQQIPGQINTEAFF; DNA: TGTGCCAGCAGCCAGCAGATCCCGGGACAGATTAACACTGAAGCTTTCTTT
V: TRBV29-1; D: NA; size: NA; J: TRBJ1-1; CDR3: CSVERNGREAFF; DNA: TGCAGCGTTGAAAGGAACGGGCGGGAAGCTTTCTTT
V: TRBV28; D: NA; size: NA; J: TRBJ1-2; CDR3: CASSLGGFEGTYGYTF; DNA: TGTGCCAGCAGTTTAGGGGGGTTTGAGGGGACCTATGGCTACACCTTC
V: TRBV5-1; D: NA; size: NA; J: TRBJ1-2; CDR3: CASSLSGAGDGYTF; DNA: TGCGCCAGCAGCTTGAGCGGGGCAGGGGATGGCTACACCTTC
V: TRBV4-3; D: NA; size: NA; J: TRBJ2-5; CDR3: CASSQGGQETQYF; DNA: TGCGCCAGCAGCCAAGGGGGGCAAGAGACCCAGTACTTC
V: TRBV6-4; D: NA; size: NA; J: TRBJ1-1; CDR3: CASRGRNTEAFF; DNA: TGTGCCAGCAGGGGGAGGAACACTGAAGCTTTCTTT
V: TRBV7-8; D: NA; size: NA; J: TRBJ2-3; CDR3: CASSPTDVRYTQYF; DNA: TGTGCCAGCAGCCCTACCGACGTACGATATACGCAGTATTTT
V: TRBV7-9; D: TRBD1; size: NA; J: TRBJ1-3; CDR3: CASSPPGGGGNTIYF; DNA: TGTGCCAGCAGCCCTCCAGGGGGAGGTGGAAACACCATATATTTT
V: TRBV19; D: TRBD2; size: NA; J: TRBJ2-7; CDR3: CASSFSGVAGYEQYF; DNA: TGTGCCAGTAGTTTCTCTGGGGTAGCGGGCTACGAGCAGTACTTC
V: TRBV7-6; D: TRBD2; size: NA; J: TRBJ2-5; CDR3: CASSLVAGGRRETQYF; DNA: TGTGCCAGCAGCTTAGTGGCGGGGGGCCGGAGGGAGACCCAGTACTTC
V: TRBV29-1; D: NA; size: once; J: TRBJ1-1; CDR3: CSTWTDEAFF; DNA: TGCAGCACCTGGACTGATGAAGCTTTCTTT
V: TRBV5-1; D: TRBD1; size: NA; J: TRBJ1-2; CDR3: CASSLAPGQGAYGYTF; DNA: TGCGCCAGCAGCTTGGCTCCGGGACAGGGGGCCTATGGCTACACCTTC
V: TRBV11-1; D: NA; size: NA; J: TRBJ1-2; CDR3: CASSLVPGGYGYTF; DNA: TGTGCCAGCAGCTTAGTACCAGGTGGCTATGGCTACACCTTC
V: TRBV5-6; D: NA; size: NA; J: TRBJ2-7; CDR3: CASSRARGPYEQYF; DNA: TGTGCCAGCAGCCGGGCGAGGGGACCCTACGAGCAGTACTTC
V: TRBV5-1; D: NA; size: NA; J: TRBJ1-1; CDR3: CASSLAQQAPTLEAFF; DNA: TGCGCCAGCAGCTTGGCCCAACAGGCCCCTACGCTTGAAGCTTTCTTT
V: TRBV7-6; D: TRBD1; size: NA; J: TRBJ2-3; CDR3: CASSLGTGTDTQYF; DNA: TGTGCCAGCAGCTTAGGGACAGGGACAGATACGCAGTATTTT
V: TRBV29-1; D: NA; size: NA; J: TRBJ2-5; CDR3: CSVAQGMETQYF; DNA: TGCAGCGTTGCTCAGGGGATGGAGACCCAGTACTTC
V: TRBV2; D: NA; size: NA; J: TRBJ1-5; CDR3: CASSWDYNQPQHF; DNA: TGTGCCAGCAGTTGGGATTACAATCAGCCCCAGCATTTT
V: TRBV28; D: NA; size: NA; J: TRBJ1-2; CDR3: CASSLWDPMGDGYTF; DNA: TGTGCCAGCAGTTTATGGGACCCAATGGGAGATGGCTACACCTTC
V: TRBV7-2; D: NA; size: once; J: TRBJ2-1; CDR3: CASSLDGGLGYNEQFF; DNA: TGTGCCAGCAGCTTAGACGGGGGATTGGGATACAATGAGCAGTTCTTC
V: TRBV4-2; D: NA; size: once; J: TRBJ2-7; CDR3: CASSQDLPREQYF; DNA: TGTGCCAGCAGCCAGGACCTCCCGAGGGAGCAGTACTTC
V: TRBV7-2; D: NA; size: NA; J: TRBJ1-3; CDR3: CASSSPGPRNTIYF; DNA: TGTGCCAGCAGCTCTCCGGGGCCCAGAAACACCATATATTTT
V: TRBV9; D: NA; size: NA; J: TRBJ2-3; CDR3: CASSVASTTTDTQYF; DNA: TGTGCCAGCAGCGTAGCTTCGACGACCACAGATACGCAGTATTTT
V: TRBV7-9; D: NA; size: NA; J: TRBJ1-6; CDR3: CASSSDGSSYNSPLHF; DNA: TGTGCCAGCAGCTCAGACGGTAGCTCCTATAATTCACCCCTCCACTTT
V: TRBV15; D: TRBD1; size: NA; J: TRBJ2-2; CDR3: CATSRALTGVAGELFF; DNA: TGTGCCACCAGCAGAGCACTGACAGGGGTTGCCGGGGAGCTGTTTTTT
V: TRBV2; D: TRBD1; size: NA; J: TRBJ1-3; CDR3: CASTGQGTGNTIYF; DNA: TGTGCCAGCACCGGACAGGGTACTGGAAACACCATATATTTT
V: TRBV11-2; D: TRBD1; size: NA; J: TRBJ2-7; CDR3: CASSFDRGRAYEQYF; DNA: TGTGCCAGCAGCTTCGACAGGGGGAGAGCCTACGAGCAGTACTTC
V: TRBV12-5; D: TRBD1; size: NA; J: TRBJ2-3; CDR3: CASALGQGWDTQYF; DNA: TGTGCTAGTGCCCTGGGACAGGGGTGGGACACGCAGTATTTT
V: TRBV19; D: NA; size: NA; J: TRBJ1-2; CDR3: CASSRWDGYTF; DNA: TGTGCCAGTAGTCGATGGGATGGCTACACCTTC
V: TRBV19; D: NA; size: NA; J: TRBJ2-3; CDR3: CASSFGLSTDTQYF; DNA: TGTGCCAGTAGTTTTGGACTGTCGACAGATACGCAGTATTTT
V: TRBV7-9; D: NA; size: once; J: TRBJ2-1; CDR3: CASSLRAVVLHNEQFF; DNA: TGTGCCAGCAGCTTGAGAGCGGTAGTCCTCCACAATGAGCAGTTCTTC
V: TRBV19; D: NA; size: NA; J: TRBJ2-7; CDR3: CASSMGQPNSYEQYF; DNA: TGTGCCAGTAGTATGGGCCAGCCAAACTCCTACGAGCAGTACTTC
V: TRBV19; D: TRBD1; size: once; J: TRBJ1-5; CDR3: CASSMVAGGVNQPQHF; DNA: TGTGCCAGTAGTATGGTGGCAGGGGGCGTCAATCAGCCCCAGCATTTT
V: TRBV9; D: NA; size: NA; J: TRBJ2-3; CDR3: CASSVQGLGGDTQYF; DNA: TGTGCCAGCAGCGTACAGGGGTTAGGGGGAGATACGCAGTATTTT
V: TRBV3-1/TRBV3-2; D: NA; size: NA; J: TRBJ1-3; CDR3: CASSQEPGGGNTIYF; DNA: TGTGCCAGCAGCCAAGAACCCGGGGGTGGAAACACCATATATTTT